This T cell receptor beta chain was sequenced for a study of molecular identifiers for immune sequencing clone quantification. In the study overall: Replicate experiments took RNA from about 20,000 or 100,000 naive CD8 cells, divided it five ways and sequenced four. Study-level results: Barcode-sharing identical TCR molecules could underestimate highly expanded clone sizes.

The CDR3 is 15 residues long. Germline CDR1 and CDR2: SGHDN and FVKESK. The junction had 9 bases not matched to a gene; V was cut back by 1 base and J by 7 bases. This clonotype was counted at least ten times. Its target is not known. Naive CD8 T cells were sorted as CD8+CD4-CCR7+CD45RA+. Methods described previously were used for bulk TCR libraries, and listed TCR primers were applied. TCRdb re-called the PCR reads through MiXCR, storing one row per CDR3 protein. The sample yields 35,000 to 45,000 distinct CDR3 sequences, about a fifth seen once. The source material was naive CD8+ T cells from blood, with Jurkat cell RNA spiked in. Subset described: FACS-sorted CD8+CD4-CCR7+CD45RA+ naive T cells. The TCR originated in a human donor in good health. Some libraries in this study had Jurkat cell RNA spiked in. The chain recombines TRBV14 with TRBJ2-5, with 7 bases that match TRBD2. The DNA of the CDR3 is TGTGCCAGCAGCCAAGCCCGACTAGCCTGGGGGACCCAGTACTTC. It yields the protein CASSQARLAWGTQYF.